A selection of T cell receptor beta chains follows, all from one sample in a study of blood T cells in healthy people across ages. TCRdb used MiXCR to reprocess the 5' RACE reads, holding one entry per CDR3 protein. Here the sample spans fewer than 900,000 distinct CDR3 sequences, about 52% being singletons. The sequencing input was blood. The source of these receptors is a woman aged 55-69 years in good health. Each CDR3 is given with its conserved first and last residue. Fields, in order: D gene, clone size, J gene, V gene, CDR3 DNA, CDR3 protein. A D gene is named only where the DNA matches it firmly. Not all rows give a size; the values are once, few, many and, for expanded clones, a class.

>NA|few|TRBJ2-7|TRBV7-2
TGTGCCAGCAGCTTAGATTCACTGAACTACGAGCAGTACTTC
CASSLDSLNYEQYF
>NA|NA|TRBJ2-1|TRBV5-4
TGTGCCAGCACAACGACCTACAATGAGCAGTTCTTC
CASTTTYNEQFF
>NA|NA|TRBJ2-7|TRBV30
TGTGCCTGGAGTTCGACCGGGAGAGGTTACGAGCAGTACTTC
CAWSSTGRGYEQYF
>NA|once|TRBJ2-7|TRBV28
TGTGCCAGCAGTTTATACAGGGCTGGGTCCTACGAGCAGTACTTC
CASSLYRAGSYEQYF
>NA|NA|TRBJ1-2|TRBV28
TGTGCCAGCACCGAAGGGGGAGGGATAAACTATGGCTACACCTTC
CASTEGGGINYGYTF
>TRBD2|NA|TRBJ2-1|TRBV10-3
TGTGCCATCAGCTTCCTACTAGCGGGGGAGGGTGAGCAGTTCTTC
CAISFLLAGEGEQFF
>NA|NA|TRBJ2-6|TRBV5-1
TGCGCCAGCAGCAACCTCCTATCTGGGGCCAACGTCCTGACTTTC
CASSNLLSGANVLTF
>TRBD1|few|TRBJ2-7|TRBV24-1
TGTGCCACCAGTGATTCGAAGGGACAGGGGGGAAAGCGAAGCTACGAGCAGTACTTC
CATSDSKGQGGKRSYEQYF
>NA|NA|TRBJ1-5|TRBV2
TGTGCCAGCACGTCCCCAGGGGATCTTCCCCAGCATTTT
CASTSPGDLPQHF
>TRBD2|few|TRBJ2-7|TRBV7-2
TGTGCCAGCAGCGTAGCGGGAGGGAACTACGAGCAGTACTTC
CASSVAGGNYEQYF
>NA|NA|TRBJ1-5|TRBV20-1
TGCAGTGCTAGGTCGGGACGTCGGAATCAGCCCCAGCATTTT
CSARSGRRNQPQHF
>NA|NA|TRBJ1-5|TRBV30
TGTGCCTGGGGTGGACAGTTCTCGGGGCAGCCCCAGCATTTT
CAWGGQFSGQPQHF
>TRBD2|NA|TRBJ2-5|TRBV25-1
TGTGCCAGCAGTGAATATAAGCGGGAGGGCCGGAAGACCCAGTACTTC
CASSEYKREGRKTQYF
>TRBD2|once|TRBJ2-3|TRBV20-1
TGCAGTGCACCGGGACTAGCGGGAGGGACTAGCACAGATACGCAGTATTTT
CSAPGLAGGTSTDTQYF
>TRBD1|NA|TRBJ1-4|TRBV5-1
TGCGCCAGCAGCGTGGAACAGGGGGCGCGAAAACTGTTTTTT
CASSVEQGARKLFF
>NA|NA|TRBJ2-1|TRBV10-3
TGTGCCATCAAGGGGGGAGGTAATGAGCAGTTCTTC
CAIKGGGNEQFF
>NA|few|TRBJ2-3|TRBV30
TGTGCCTGGAGTGTCACTAGCACAGATACGCAGTATTTT
CAWSVTSTDTQYF
>NA|NA|TRBJ2-1|TRBV6-2/TRBV6-3
TGTGCCAGCAGTTACTCGTGGACGTACAATGAGCAGTTCTTC
CASSYSWTYNEQFF
>NA|few|TRBJ2-7|TRBV14
TGTGCCAGCAGCCAAGGAATCGGTGCATCCTACGAGCAGTACTTC
CASSQGIGASYEQYF
>NA|NA|TRBJ2-7|TRBV5-4
TGTGCCAGCAGCTTGAGGACCGACGAGCAGTACTTC
CASSLRTDEQYF
>NA|NA|TRBJ2-3|TRBV21-1
TGTGCCAGCAGCAAAGCGGGAACTAGCGGGAGACAGGATACGCAGTATTTT
CASSKAGTSGRQDTQYF
>NA|few|TRBJ1-6|TRBV11-3
TGTGCCAGCAGCTTAGGTGGGGACTCACCCCTCCACTTT
CASSLGGDSPLHF
>NA|few|TRBJ1-2|TRBV20-1
TGCAGTGCTAGAGACACGACAGCGAGTTATGGCTACACCTTC
CSARDTTASYGYTF
>TRBD2|few|TRBJ2-5|TRBV7-7
TGTGCCAGCAGCTTAGGGGGTAGCGGGAGTCAGACCCAGTACTTC
CASSLGGSGSQTQYF
>NA|NA|TRBJ2-7|TRBV24-1
TGTGCCACCAGTGCAAGGACTGCCTACAATGAGCAGTACTTC
CATSARTAYNEQYF
>NA|NA|TRBJ2-7|TRBV3-1
TGTGCCAGCAGTCAAAGTGTGGCCTACTTTTCATACAAGCAGTACTTC
CASSQSVAYFSYKQYF
>NA|few|TRBJ2-5|TRBV20-1
TGCAGTGCTCTCCGGAGTGGGGAGACCCAGTACTTC
CSALRSGETQYF
>TRBD2|many|TRBJ2-4|TRBV7-9
TGTGCCAGCAGCTTACCCGGACTAGCTGAAAACATTCAGTACTTC
CASSLPGLAENIQYF
>NA|NA|TRBJ2-7|TRBV7-2
TGTGCCAGCAGCTTAGGGCTCCAACTAACTAACTACGAGCAGTACTTC
CASSLGLQLTNYEQYF
>TRBD2|few|TRBJ2-7|TRBV7-2
TGTGCCAGCAGCCGTATAGCGGGTCAATCCTACGAGCAGTACTTC
CASSRIAGQSYEQYF
>NA|NA|TRBJ2-1|TRBV13
TGTGCCAGCAGCTTACGTCGCGACAGGCCGTCCTACAATGAGCAGTTCTTC
CASSLRRDRPSYNEQFF
>NA|many|TRBJ2-7|TRBV28
TGTGCCAGCAGTTTATGGGACAGAGCCTACGAGCAGTACTTC
CASSLWDRAYEQYF
>NA|NA|TRBJ1-2|TRBV12-3/TRBV12-4
TGTGCCAGCAGTCTTCATCGGGACGATGGCTACACCTTC
CASSLHRDDGYTF
>NA|NA|TRBJ2-5|TRBV7-2
TGTGCCAGCAGCTTCGACCTGAGGTTCAATGAGCAGTACTTC
CASSFDLRFNEQYF
>TRBD1|NA|TRBJ2-3|TRBV5-1
TGCGCCAGCAGCTGGACAGGGCAGTCAGCCAATACGCAGTATTTT
CASSWTGQSANTQYF
>NA|NA|TRBJ2-5|TRBV11-3
TGTGCCAGCAGCTCGGGGGACTCCCAAGAGACCCAGTACTTC
CASSSGDSQETQYF
>NA|few|TRBJ1-2|TRBV20-1
TGCAGTGCAAAAAGTTATGGCTACACCTTC
CSAKSYGYTF
>NA|NA|TRBJ1-1|TRBV9
TGTGCCAGCAGCGCCCGGGGGGGCTTAACTGAAGCTTTCTTT
CASSARGGLTEAFF
>NA|NA|TRBJ2-5|TRBV11-1
TGTGCCAGCAGCTTAGGAAAGACCTTTCGGTCACAAGAGACCCAGTACTTC
CASSLGKTFRSQETQYF
>NA|NA|TRBJ2-1|TRBV5-1
TGCGCCAGCAGCTATTCTAGCGCCTCAACCTACAATGAGCAGTTCTTC
CASSYSSASTYNEQFF
>NA|NA|TRBJ2-1|TRBV29-1
TGCAGCGTTGTTGGGGCAAGCTCCTACAATGAGCAGTTCTTC
CSVVGASSYNEQFF
>TRBD1|many|TRBJ2-1|TRBV15
TGTGCCACCAGCTCACGGGACAGGGGCAATGAGCAGTTCTTC
CATSSRDRGNEQFF
>TRBD1|NA|TRBJ2-1|TRBV20-1
TGCAGTGCTAGAGTTGGGCAGGGGGCGGGGAATGAGCAGTTCTTC
CSARVGQGAGNEQFF
>NA|NA|TRBJ1-1|TRBV6-5
TGTGCCAGCGGTCGGGACGGAGGGGTGAACACTGAAGCTTTCTTT
CASGRDGGVNTEAFF
>NA|NA|TRBJ2-3|TRBV29-1
TGCAGCGGTGAAGAGGTTACAGATACGCAGTATTTT
CSGEEVTDTQYF
>NA|NA|TRBJ1-2|TRBV7-2
TGTGCCAGCAGCTTCGGCATTTATGGCCACACCTTC
CASSFGIYGHTF
>NA|few|TRBJ2-3|TRBV27
TGTGCCAGCACTCCAGGGGCTTTTAACACAGATACGCAGTATTTT
CASTPGAFNTDTQYF
>TRBD1|NA|TRBJ2-7|TRBV4-3
TGCGCCAGCAGCCAAGGACAGGGAACGGGCGAGCAGTACTTC
CASSQGQGTGEQYF
>TRBD1|NA|TRBJ2-7|TRBV28
TGTGCCAGCAGGCGACAGGGGTCGGACTACGAGCAGTACTTC
CASRRQGSDYEQYF
>NA|few|TRBJ2-1|TRBV4-2
TGTGCCAGCAGCCTCGACTACACGCCAAGGGGGGGCAATGAGCAGTTCTTC
CASSLDYTPRGGNEQFF
>NA|NA|TRBJ1-1|TRBV7-3
TGTGCCAGCAGCTTAACGGGCAGGGGCACTGAAGCTTTCTTT
CASSLTGRGTEAFF
>NA|NA|TRBJ2-6|TRBV27
TGTGCCAGCAGTCAAACAGGGTTAGGGGCCAACGTCCTGACTTTC
CASSQTGLGANVLTF
>TRBD1|many|TRBJ1-2|TRBV28
TGTGCCAGCAGTCCCCGTGGGACAGGGATTTCCGTCGGTGGCTACACCTTC
CASSPRGTGISVGGYTF
>NA|few|TRBJ2-7|TRBV7-9
TGTGCCAGCAGCTCTCGGCGGGGCGAGCAGTACTTC
CASSSRRGEQYF
>TRBD2|NA|TRBJ2-7|TRBV27
TGTGCCAGCAGACCCGGGACTAGCGGTCCCCGGCAGTACTTC
CASRPGTSGPRQYF
>NA|NA|TRBJ2-7|TRBV4-3
TGCGCCAGCAGCCAAGATTTTCGCCGCTACGAGCAGTACTTC
CASSQDFRRYEQYF
>NA|NA|TRBJ2-1|TRBV28
TGTGCCAGCAGTTTACGGAAGTATGAGCAGTTCTTC
CASSLRKYEQFF
>NA|NA|TRBJ2-7|TRBV15
TGTGCCACCAGCAGAGCTACAGGGACTGGAGAGACCCGGTACTTC
CATSRATGTGETRYF
>NA|NA|TRBJ1-1|TRBV12-3/TRBV12-4
TGTGCCAGCAGCACAAATCTGGAGACTGAAGCTTTCTTT
CASSTNLETEAFF
>NA|NA|TRBJ1-2|TRBV3-1
TGTGCCAGCAGCCCGTCCCGCATCCCGGGTGGCTACACCTTC
CASSPSRIPGGYTF